This TCR beta chain was obtained from a study of blood T cell repertoires in COVID-19. Background on the study: Acute and convalescent COVID-19 specimens originated in the United States, Italy and Spain. T cells, B-cell-depleted T cells, or PBMCs provided the cDNA or gDNA that served as material.

In the source study's methods: The assay estimated nucleated cells by amplifying reference gene primers. The assay was immunoSEQ multiplex PCR, and TCRdb's table has in-frame clones only and misses some. D and trimming were read from the DNA, whereas the V and J calls and clone size are those reported in that table. The profile shows 110,000 to 150,000 clones, 79% of them singletons. The length of the CDR3 is 12 residues. Trimming took 2 bases from V and 9 from J, leaving 9 bases between them. The chain joins TRBV5-7 to TRBJ1-5, with D unclear. TRBV5-7 is an ORF, with its function uncertain. Sequences were obtained from peripheral blood. The clonotype was recovered from a man between 60 and 70 years old with acute or convalescent COVID-19. The DNA for the CDR3 is TGTGCCAGCAGCTTAGGAGGGTTGCCCCAGCATTTT. Encoded protein: CASSLGGLPQHF.